Listed below are T cell receptor beta chains from one sample, sequenced in a study of T cells in Graves' hyperthyroidism and ophthalmopathy. TCRdb recomputed calls from the multiplex PCR reads with MiXCR, one row per CDR3 protein. This table holds about 840,000 distinct CDR3 sequences, roughly 40% found once. Sample: blood. The receptors stem from a man between 18 and 29 years old with Graves' hyperthyroidism. The CDR3 runs from the conserved cysteine through the conserved F or W. Fields, in order: D gene, V gene, J gene, clone size, CDR3 DNA, CDR3 protein. The D gene is left open where the match is weak. Part of the rows lack a size; the others show once, few, many or a class for expanded clones.

d_call: -; v_call: TRBV29-1; j_call: TRBJ2-5; clone_size: -; cdr3_nt: TGCAGCGAGCGACCAACAGGGGGGGGGGAGACCCAGTACTTC; cdr3_aa: CSERPTGGGETQYF
d_call: -; v_call: TRBV14; j_call: TRBJ1-1; clone_size: few; cdr3_nt: TGTGCCAGCAGCCAAGAAGTGAGAGGGTTCCCAGGAGCTTTCTTT; cdr3_aa: CASSQEVRGFPGAFF
d_call: -; v_call: TRBV7-9; j_call: TRBJ2-7; clone_size: many; cdr3_nt: TGTGCCAGCAGCTTACCAGACGGTACCTACGAGCAGTACTTC; cdr3_aa: CASSLPDGTYEQYF
d_call: -; v_call: TRBV24-1; j_call: TRBJ2-2; clone_size: many; cdr3_nt: TGTGCCACCAGTGAGACAGCGGGGAACACCGGGGAGCTGTTTTTT; cdr3_aa: CATSETAGNTGELFF
d_call: TRBD2; v_call: TRBV5-1; j_call: TRBJ2-5; clone_size: few; cdr3_nt: TGCGCCAGCAGCCCCGGGACTAGCTATCGGGAGACCCAGTACTTC; cdr3_aa: CASSPGTSYRETQYF
d_call: -; v_call: TRBV2; j_call: TRBJ1-2; clone_size: few; cdr3_nt: TGTGCCAGCACTAGGGAACTCTATGGCTACACCTTC; cdr3_aa: CASTRELYGYTF
d_call: -; v_call: TRBV29-1; j_call: TRBJ2-6; clone_size: once; cdr3_nt: TGCAGCGTGGGGGCGGACAGCCTCTCTGGGGCCAACGTCCTGACTTTC; cdr3_aa: CSVGADSLSGANVLTF
d_call: TRBD2; v_call: TRBV7-9; j_call: TRBJ2-5; clone_size: -; cdr3_nt: TGCGCCAGCAGCCGGGTGGGGCTAGCGGGCCAAGAGACCCAGTACTTC; cdr3_aa: CASSRVGLAGQETQYF
d_call: -; v_call: TRBV6-5; j_call: TRBJ1-2; clone_size: many; cdr3_nt: TGTGCCAGCAGTCCTACAGGGACGATTTTTGGCTACACCTTC; cdr3_aa: CASSPTGTIFGYTF
d_call: -; v_call: TRBV12-3/TRBV12-4; j_call: TRBJ1-2; clone_size: -; cdr3_nt: TGTGCCAGCAGTTTCCTTTCCGGGGGGTATGGCTACACCTTC; cdr3_aa: CASSFLSGGYGYTF
d_call: TRBD1; v_call: TRBV4-1; j_call: TRBJ1-4; clone_size: -; cdr3_nt: TGCGCCAGCAGCCAATACGGGACAGGGAATGAAAAACGGTTTTTT; cdr3_aa: CASSQYGTGNEKRFF
d_call: -; v_call: TRBV12-3/TRBV12-4; j_call: TRBJ1-1; clone_size: many; cdr3_nt: TGTGCCAGCGTTCCCGCCAGGCGCGTCAGCACTGAAGCTTTCTTT; cdr3_aa: CASVPARRVSTEAFF
d_call: -; v_call: TRBV6-1; j_call: TRBJ1-5; clone_size: once; cdr3_nt: TGTGCCAGCGACCTAGCGGGGACACAAGAGACCCAGCATTTT; cdr3_aa: CASDLAGTQETQHF
d_call: -; v_call: TRBV12-3/TRBV12-4; j_call: TRBJ2-7; clone_size: -; cdr3_nt: TGTGCCAGCAGTTTTCGACTCATTACCTACGAGCAGTACTTC; cdr3_aa: CASSFRLITYEQYF
d_call: TRBD1; v_call: TRBV7-9; j_call: TRBJ2-5; clone_size: many; cdr3_nt: TGTGCCAGCAGCGCGTCACAGGGGGCGCAGGTGACCCAGTACTTC; cdr3_aa: CASSASQGAQVTQYF
d_call: TRBD1; v_call: TRBV24-1; j_call: TRBJ2-7; clone_size: -; cdr3_nt: TGTGCCACCAGTGACCGCGGACAGGCCACCTACGGGCAGTACTTC; cdr3_aa: CATSDRGQATYGQYF
d_call: TRBD1; v_call: TRBV13; j_call: TRBJ1-1; clone_size: -; cdr3_nt: TGTGCCAGCAGCCCCCGGGACAGCCCGAACACTGAAGCTTTCTTT; cdr3_aa: CASSPRDSPNTEAFF
d_call: TRBD1; v_call: TRBV13; j_call: TRBJ1-1; clone_size: once; cdr3_nt: TGTGCCAGCAGTTTGGCTTGGGACAGTGAGGCTTTCTTT; cdr3_aa: CASSLAWDSEAFF
d_call: TRBD1; v_call: TRBV7-9; j_call: TRBJ1-4; clone_size: many; cdr3_nt: TGTGCCAGCAGCCCCGGGACAGGGGGGAATGAAAAACTGTTTTTT; cdr3_aa: CASSPGTGGNEKLFF
d_call: TRBD2; v_call: TRBV10-2; j_call: TRBJ2-2; clone_size: many; cdr3_nt: TGCGCCAGCCGAGGACTAGCGGGAGACATGGGGGAGCTGTTTTTT; cdr3_aa: CASRGLAGDMGELFF
d_call: -; v_call: TRBV5-6; j_call: TRBJ2-7; clone_size: -; cdr3_nt: TGTGCCAGCAGCTTAGAAGGGGGAGTCTCAGAGCAGTACTTC; cdr3_aa: CASSLEGGVSEQYF
d_call: -; v_call: TRBV5-1; j_call: TRBJ1-2; clone_size: once; cdr3_nt: TGCGCCAGCAGCTTGGGAAGGGACCCTGGAAACACCTTC; cdr3_aa: CASSLGRDPGNTF
d_call: -; v_call: TRBV20-1; j_call: TRBJ2-7; clone_size: few; cdr3_nt: TGCAGTGCTAGAGGGGGCGACAGACAACATTTATACGAGCAGTACTTC; cdr3_aa: CSARGGDRQHLYEQYF
d_call: -; v_call: TRBV5-8; j_call: TRBJ1-2; clone_size: -; cdr3_nt: TGTGCCAGCAGCTTGGGGACGGATCTTTACACCTTC; cdr3_aa: CASSLGTDLYTF
d_call: -; v_call: TRBV6-1; j_call: TRBJ2-5; clone_size: -; cdr3_nt: TGTGCCAGCAGTGAGCGGCCCGGAGGGGCCCAGTACTTC; cdr3_aa: CASSERPGGAQYF
d_call: -; v_call: TRBV29-1; j_call: TRBJ2-5; clone_size: -; cdr3_nt: TGCAGCGTCGTCCGGGAAGGGGACCAAGAGACCCAGTACTTC; cdr3_aa: CSVVREGDQETQYF
d_call: -; v_call: TRBV5-4; j_call: TRBJ1-1; clone_size: few; cdr3_nt: TGTGCCAGCAGCTTTCAAGGGGGTCAGGTAGCTTTCTTT; cdr3_aa: CASSFQGGQVAFF
d_call: -; v_call: TRBV20-1; j_call: TRBJ2-5; clone_size: few; cdr3_nt: TGCAGTGCTCGTACGACTAGGGAGGAGACCCAGTACTTC; cdr3_aa: CSARTTREETQYF
d_call: -; v_call: TRBV6-1; j_call: TRBJ1-5; clone_size: -; cdr3_nt: TGTGCCAGCAGGAAGACAGCGGGCAATCAGCCCCAGCATTTT; cdr3_aa: CASRKTAGNQPQHF
d_call: -; v_call: TRBV20-1; j_call: TRBJ2-7; clone_size: -; cdr3_nt: TGCAGTGCTAGAGGTCATAACGAGCAGTACTTC; cdr3_aa: CSARGHNEQYF
d_call: TRBD1; v_call: TRBV5-1; j_call: TRBJ2-7; clone_size: -; cdr3_nt: TGCGCCAGCAGCTTGGACAGGGGGCAAGAGCAGTACTTC; cdr3_aa: CASSLDRGQEQYF
d_call: -; v_call: TRBV9; j_call: TRBJ2-5; clone_size: few; cdr3_nt: TGTGCCAGCAGCCCCGAGGGGGAGGTAGAGACCCAGTACTTC; cdr3_aa: CASSPEGEVETQYF
d_call: -; v_call: TRBV20-1; j_call: TRBJ2-7; clone_size: few; cdr3_nt: TGCAGTGCTAGTCTCCCCTCGGGGGAGCAGTACTTC; cdr3_aa: CSASLPSGEQYF
d_call: -; v_call: TRBV29-1; j_call: TRBJ1-1; clone_size: many; cdr3_nt: TGCAGCGTTGAAGGCGTTGGGGGCACTGAAGCTTTCTTT; cdr3_aa: CSVEGVGGTEAFF
d_call: TRBD1; v_call: TRBV29-1; j_call: TRBJ2-7; clone_size: -; cdr3_nt: TGCAGCATCCTCGGACAGGGAGGCGAGCAGTACTTC; cdr3_aa: CSILGQGGEQYF
d_call: TRBD1; v_call: TRBV29-1; j_call: TRBJ2-5; clone_size: -; cdr3_nt: TGCAGCTCACCAGACAGGGGGGAACAAGAGACCCAGTACTTC; cdr3_aa: CSSPDRGEQETQYF
d_call: -; v_call: TRBV9; j_call: TRBJ1-5; clone_size: many; cdr3_nt: TGTGCCAGCAGCGAAGGGCCCGAGGAGACGCCCCAGCATTTT; cdr3_aa: CASSEGPEETPQHF
d_call: TRBD2; v_call: TRBV25-1; j_call: TRBJ2-6; clone_size: -; cdr3_nt: TGTGCCAGCACGGGATTTAGCGGGGGGGACTCTGGGGCCAACGTCCTGACTTTC; cdr3_aa: CASTGFSGGDSGANVLTF
d_call: -; v_call: TRBV20-1; j_call: TRBJ2-7; clone_size: -; cdr3_nt: TGCAGTGCTAGGCCCGCAGGGTCAGGCGAGCAGTACTTC; cdr3_aa: CSARPAGSGEQYF
d_call: -; v_call: TRBV4-3; j_call: TRBJ1-1; clone_size: once; cdr3_nt: TGCGCCAGCAGCCAATCCCCCGGAGGGTGGAAGGGAGCTTTCTTT; cdr3_aa: CASSQSPGGWKGAFF